This T cell receptor (beta chain) is from a study of neurological immune-mediated disorders. Time point of the sample: longitudinal time-point 3. Findings and limits, study-wide: The expanded clones of different subjects shared no CDR3 amino acid sequences (suggesting private repertoires in all groups).

Germline loops: CDR1 PRHDT, CDR2 FYEKMQ (reference sequence). The CDR3 runs 17 residues. V shed 2 bases and J 2 bases; nucleotides not matched to a gene: 10. This clonotype was found many times. Its antigen is as yet unknown. cDNA was made by 5'RACE with 10-nucleotide random UMIs. Every sequencing run drew on 15-18 subjects and yielded over 180 million TCR-beta sequences. TCRdb called the 5' RACE reads again in MiXCR, with one record for every CDR3 protein. The sample yields 95,000 to 110,000 distinct CDR3 sequences, approximately 10% seen once. The sequenced material came from PBMCs. V usage is TRBV13 and J usage is TRBJ2-5; 8 nucleotides align to TRBD1. This receptor was identified in a female donor with HTLV-1-associated myelopathy (HAM/TSP). The CDR3 DNA sequence: TGTGCCAGCAGCTTAAAAGGAAACAGGGGGGATCAAGAGACCCAGTACTTC. This sequence encodes CASSLKGNRGDQETQYF.